A selection of T cell receptor beta chains follows, all from one sample in a study of identical twins. TCRdb fed the 5' RACE reads into MiXCR, producing one record per CDR3 protein. The sample has about 470,000 distinct CDR3 sequences, 20% to 25% seen once. These data were also filed under a second study, of T cells expressing NK-cell markers.

Sequencing input: CD4+ T cells sorted from blood. The receptors here all came from a woman between 18 and 30 years old in good health. CDR3s include the opening cysteine and the closing phenylalanine or tryptophan. A D gene is named only where the DNA matches it firmly. Size is stated for part of the rows, as once, few or many counts, or as a class when the clone is expanded.

d_gene	len	v_gene	abundance	j_gene	CDR3aa	CDR3nt
NA	14	TRBV2	NA	TRBJ1-2	CASRRQVGNYGYTF	TGTGCCAGCAGGCGACAGGTCGGCAACTATGGCTACACCTTC
NA	12	TRBV6-1	many	TRBJ1-5	CASEGSNQPQHF	TGTGCCAGTGAAGGGAGCAATCAGCCCCAGCATTTT
NA	15	TRBV27	few	TRBJ1-1	CASSLGRLLNTEAFF	TGTGCCAGCAGTTTGGGAAGATTATTGAACACTGAAGCTTTCTTT
NA	13	TRBV20-1	few	TRBJ2-7	CSARARAVGEQYF	TGCAGTGCAAGAGCGAGGGCCGTTGGGGAGCAGTACTTC
NA	13	TRBV21-1	few	TRBJ1-1	CASSKAWGLEAFF	TGTGCCAGCAGCAAAGCTTGGGGTCTTGAAGCTTTCTTT
TRBD2	14	TRBV12-3/TRBV12-4	NA	TRBJ2-7	CASSELAAGGAKHF	TGTGCCAGCAGCGAGCTAGCGGCCGGTGGGGCCAAGCACTTC
TRBD2	16	TRBV3-1	few	TRBJ2-7	CASSPPRVARGDEQYF	TGTGCCAGCAGCCCCCCCCGAGTGGCCCGGGGGGACGAGCAGTACTTC
NA	11	TRBV30	NA	TRBJ2-7	CAWSYFHEQYF	TGTGCCTGGAGTTATTTCCACGAGCAGTACTTC
TRBD1	12	TRBV29-1	NA	TRBJ1-2	CSAGGRDYGYTF	TGCAGCGCAGGGGGAAGAGACTATGGCTACACCTTC
TRBD2	17	TRBV5-1	few	TRBJ2-3	CASSLTHRAGSTDTQYF	TGCGCCAGCAGCTTAACCCACCGAGCGGGGAGCACAGATACGCAGTATTTT
NA	16	TRBV27	few	TRBJ2-2	CASSLNPALRTGELFF	TGTGCCAGCAGTTTGAACCCCGCCCTAAGGACCGGGGAGCTGTTTTTT
TRBD1	15	TRBV5-6	few	TRBJ2-7	CASSYSDRGLYEQYF	TGTGCCAGCAGCTATTCGGACAGGGGGCTCTACGAGCAGTACTTC
NA	11	TRBV6-5	few	TRBJ1-1	CASSSTAGAFF	TGTGCCAGCAGTTCGACGGCTGGAGCTTTCTTT
TRBD2	17	TRBV29-1	many	TRBJ2-7	CSVFFPPTSGRRHEQYF	TGCAGCGTTTTCTTCCCCCCTACTAGCGGGAGGCGGCACGAGCAGTACTTC
NA	11	TRBV30	NA	TRBJ2-1	CAWKSGGEQFF	TGTGCCTGGAAGTCCGGTGGTGAGCAGTTCTTC
NA	13	TRBV12-3/TRBV12-4	few	TRBJ1-1	CASSSQENTEAFF	TGTGCCAGCAGTTCCCAGGAGAACACTGAAGCTTTCTTT
TRBD2	14	TRBV6-2/TRBV6-3	NA	TRBJ2-7	CASSYSTSGYEQYF	TGTGCCAGCAGTTACTCGACTAGCGGATACGAGCAGTACTTC
NA	13	TRBV20-1	NA	TRBJ1-5	CSARERNDQPQHF	TGCAGTGCTAGGGAGAGAAATGATCAGCCCCAGCATTTT
NA	11	TRBV7-2	NA	TRBJ2-3	CASRSGDTQYF	TGTGCCAGCAGGTCAGGGGATACGCAGTATTTT
NA	13	TRBV6-4	NA	TRBJ2-1	CASSDDSYNEQFF	TGTGCCAGCAGTGACGACTCCTACAATGAGCAGTTCTTC
TRBD2	14	TRBV6-1	many	TRBJ2-7	CASRRGGRAYEQYF	TGTGCCAGCAGACGGGGCGGGAGGGCGTACGAGCAGTACTTC
NA	14	TRBV11-2	many	TRBJ1-5	CASSLDVGSQPQHF	TGTGCCAGCAGCTTAGATGTGGGGTCCCAGCCCCAGCATTTT
TRBD1	14	TRBV20-1	few	TRBJ2-3	CSTYGQGPTDTQYF	TGCAGTACTTATGGACAGGGACCGACAGATACGCAGTATTTT
NA	14	TRBV20-1	few	TRBJ2-6	CSAMAFSGANVLTF	TGCAGTGCTATGGCGTTCTCTGGGGCCAACGTCCTGACTTTC
NA	20	TRBV4-2	few	TRBJ2-3	CASSQEAGVNSRLRADTQYF	TGTGCCAGCAGCCAAGAGGCCGGGGTGAATAGTAGGTTGCGTGCAGATACGCAGTATTTT
NA	14	TRBV20-1	NA	TRBJ2-3	CSAGEGQATDTQYF	TGCAGTGCTGGGGAGGGACAGGCAACAGATACGCAGTATTTT
TRBD2	16	TRBV6-5	NA	TRBJ2-1	CASSYSYSGGAAEQFF	TGTGCCAGCAGTTACTCGTATAGCGGGGGGGCGGCTGAGCAGTTCTTC
NA	13	TRBV20-1	NA	TRBJ1-2	CSAPNQGGYGYTF	TGCAGTGCTCCTAATCAGGGAGGCTATGGCTACACCTTC
NA	13	TRBV20-1	NA	TRBJ2-7	CSASTRGVYEQYF	TGCAGTGCGTCAACCAGGGGGGTCTACGAGCAGTACTTC
TRBD1	15	TRBV7-9	few	TRBJ1-2	CASSLPGTGGSGYTF	TGTGCCAGCAGCTTGCCCGGGACAGGGGGCAGTGGCTACACCTTC
NA	13	TRBV6-5	few	TRBJ1-1	CASSWVGSTEAFF	TGTGCCAGCAGTTGGGTTGGGAGCACTGAAGCTTTCTTT
NA	12	TRBV20-1	NA	TRBJ1-2	CSARDGGAGYTF	TGCAGTGCTAGAGATGGCGGGGCGGGCTACACCTTC
TRBD1	14	TRBV20-1	NA	TRBJ1-6	CSAQGQGVDSPLHF	TGCAGTGCACAGGGACAGGGGGTGGATTCACCCCTCCACTTT
NA	15	TRBV7-8	NA	TRBJ1-5	CASSLAGEGNQPQHF	TGTGCCAGCAGCTTAGCAGGTGAGGGCAATCAGCCCCAGCATTTT
NA	13	TRBV2	NA	TRBJ2-3	CASTAEGRWPQYF	TGTGCCAGCACCGCGGAGGGGAGGTGGCCGCAGTATTTT
NA	15	TRBV7-9	NA	TRBJ1-2	CASSLARASNYGYTF	TGTGCCAGCAGCTTGGCCCGGGCCTCCAACTATGGCTACACCTTC
NA	13	TRBV6-2/TRBV6-3	NA	TRBJ2-2	CASSYFQGWELFF	TGTGCCAGCAGTTACTTCCAGGGATGGGAGCTGTTTTTT
NA	14	TRBV14	few	TRBJ2-1	CASSQPLENNEQFF	TGTGCCAGCAGCCAACCACTAGAAAACAATGAGCAGTTCTTC
NA	12	TRBV6-5	NA	TRBJ2-3	CASSYSGQGWYF	TGTGCCAGCAGTTACTCCGGCCAGGGTTGGTATTTT
TRBD1	18	TRBV12-3/TRBV12-4	few	TRBJ1-5	CASSPADRGGYSNQPQHF	TGTGCCAGCAGTCCCGCGGACAGGGGTGGCTATAGCAATCAGCCCCAGCATTTT
TRBD2	17	TRBV5-1	NA	TRBJ2-5	CASTLNWRPSGVETQYF	TGCGCCAGCACCTTAAACTGGAGGCCTAGCGGGGTAGAGACCCAGTACTTC
NA	15	TRBV20-1	few	TRBJ2-7	CSASRALGTSYEQYF	TGCAGTGCTAGTAGAGCTCTGGGGACCAGTTACGAGCAGTACTTC
NA	12	TRBV7-9	NA	TRBJ2-7	CASSRSAWEQYF	TGTGCCAGCAGTCGTTCAGCCTGGGAGCAGTACTTC
NA	14	TRBV5-1	NA	TRBJ2-1	CASSLGELTREQFF	TGCGCCAGCAGCTTGGGAGAGCTTACAAGGGAGCAGTTCTTC
NA	14	TRBV12-3/TRBV12-4	few	TRBJ1-5	CASSLHLINQPQHF	TGTGCCAGCAGTTTGCATCTTATCAATCAGCCCCAGCATTTT
TRBD1	14	TRBV19	few	TRBJ2-1	CASKTDRGHNEQFF	TGTGCCAGCAAAACTGACAGGGGCCACAATGAGCAGTTCTTC
NA	14	TRBV5-1	few	TRBJ2-5	CASNDRFSQETQYF	TGCGCCAGCAACGACAGATTTTCCCAAGAGACCCAGTACTTC
TRBD2	15	TRBV7-6	few	TRBJ2-3	CASSSTSDHTDTQYF	TGTGCCAGCAGCTCCACTAGCGATCACACAGATACGCAGTATTTT
NA	16	TRBV5-1	NA	TRBJ2-1	CASSPNRARNPNEQFF	TGCGCCAGCAGCCCCAATCGAGCTCGCAATCCCAATGAGCAGTTCTTC